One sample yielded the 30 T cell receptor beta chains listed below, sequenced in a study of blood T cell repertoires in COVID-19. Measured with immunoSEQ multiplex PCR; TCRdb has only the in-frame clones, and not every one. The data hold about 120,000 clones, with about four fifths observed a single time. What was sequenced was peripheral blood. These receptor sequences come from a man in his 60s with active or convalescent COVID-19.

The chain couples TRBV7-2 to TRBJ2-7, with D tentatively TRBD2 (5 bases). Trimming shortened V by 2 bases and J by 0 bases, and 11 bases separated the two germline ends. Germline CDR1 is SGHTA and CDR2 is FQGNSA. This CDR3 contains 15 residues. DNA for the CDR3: TGTGCCAGCAGCTTAAACCGACTACTCTCCTACGAGCAGTACTTC. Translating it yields CASSLNRLLSYEQYF.

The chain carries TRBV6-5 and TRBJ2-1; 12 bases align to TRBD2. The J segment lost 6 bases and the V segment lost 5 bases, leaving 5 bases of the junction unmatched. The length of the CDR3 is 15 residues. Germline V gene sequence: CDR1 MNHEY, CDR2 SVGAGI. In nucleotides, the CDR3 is TGTGCCAGCAGTCGACTAGCGGGAGTGGGCAATGAGCAGTTCTTC. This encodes CASSRLAGVGNEQFF.

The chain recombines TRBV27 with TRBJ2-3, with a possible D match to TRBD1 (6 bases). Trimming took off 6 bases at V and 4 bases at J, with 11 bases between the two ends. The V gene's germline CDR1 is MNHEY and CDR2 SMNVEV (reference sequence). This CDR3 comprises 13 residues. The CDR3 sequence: CASRLQGSDTQYF. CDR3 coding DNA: TGTGCCAGCAGGTTACAGGGCTCAGATACGCAGTATTTT.

In DNA form, the CDR3 reads TGTGCCTGGAGTGTACGACAGGGGGGCCAGCCCCAGCATTTT. Translating gives CAWSVRQGGQPQHF. The rearrangement joins TRBV30 to TRBJ1-5; 9 bases agree with TRBD1. Looked up from germline, CDR1 is GTSNPN and CDR2 is SVGIG (reference sequence). There are 14 residues in the CDR3. With 0 bases clipped from V and 7 bases from J, the junction kept 4 bases outside the gene matches.

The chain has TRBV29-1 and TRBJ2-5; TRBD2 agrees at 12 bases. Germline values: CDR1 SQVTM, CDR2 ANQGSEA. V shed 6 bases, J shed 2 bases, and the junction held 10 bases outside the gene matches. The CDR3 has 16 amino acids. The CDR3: CSVERLAGASQETQYF. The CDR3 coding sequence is TGCAGCGTCGAGCGACTAGCGGGAGCGAGTCAAGAGACCCAGTACTTC.

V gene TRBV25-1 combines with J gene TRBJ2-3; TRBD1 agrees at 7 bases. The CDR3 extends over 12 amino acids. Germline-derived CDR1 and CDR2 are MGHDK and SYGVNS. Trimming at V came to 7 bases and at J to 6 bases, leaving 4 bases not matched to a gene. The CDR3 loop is CASIGGKDTQYF. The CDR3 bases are TGTGCCAGCATAGGGGGCAAGGATACGCAGTATTTT. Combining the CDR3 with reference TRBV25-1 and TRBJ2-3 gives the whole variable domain EADIYQTPRYLVIGTGKKITLECSQTMGHDKMYWYQQDPGMELHLIHYSYGVNSTEKGDLSSESTVSRIRTEHFPLTLESARPSHTSQYLCASIGGKDTQYFGPGTRLTVL.

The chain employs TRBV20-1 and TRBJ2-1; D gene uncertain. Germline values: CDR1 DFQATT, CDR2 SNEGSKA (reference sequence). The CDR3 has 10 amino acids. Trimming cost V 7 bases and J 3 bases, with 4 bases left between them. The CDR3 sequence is CSVGYNEQFF. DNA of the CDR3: TGCAGTGTCGGCTACAATGAGCAGTTCTTC.

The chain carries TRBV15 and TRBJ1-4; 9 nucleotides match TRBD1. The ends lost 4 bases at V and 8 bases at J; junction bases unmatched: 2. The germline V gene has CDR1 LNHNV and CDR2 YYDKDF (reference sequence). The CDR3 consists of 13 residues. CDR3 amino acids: CATSTGQGEKLFF. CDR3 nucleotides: TGTGCCACCAGCACTGGACAGGGGGAAAAACTGTTTTTT. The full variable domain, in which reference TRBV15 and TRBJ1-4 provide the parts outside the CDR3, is DAMVIQNPRYQVTQFGKPVTLSCSQTLNHNVMYWYQQKSSQAPKLLFHYYDKDFNNEADTPDNFQSRRPNTSFCFLDIRSPGLGDTAMYLCATSTGQGEKLFFGSGTQLSVL.

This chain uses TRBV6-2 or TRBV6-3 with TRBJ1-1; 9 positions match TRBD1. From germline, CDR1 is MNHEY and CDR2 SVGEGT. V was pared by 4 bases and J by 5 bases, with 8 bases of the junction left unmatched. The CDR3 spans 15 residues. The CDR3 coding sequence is TGTGCCAGCAGTTTTACGGACAGGGGTTTTACTGAAGCTTTCTTT. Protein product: CASSFTDRGFTEAFF.

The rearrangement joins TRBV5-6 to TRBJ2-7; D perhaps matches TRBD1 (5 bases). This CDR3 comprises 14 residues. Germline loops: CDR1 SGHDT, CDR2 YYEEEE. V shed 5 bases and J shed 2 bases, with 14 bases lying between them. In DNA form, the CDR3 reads TGTGCCAGCAGTCCAAACAGGTACCCCTACGAGCAGTACTTC. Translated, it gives CASSPNRYPYEQYF.

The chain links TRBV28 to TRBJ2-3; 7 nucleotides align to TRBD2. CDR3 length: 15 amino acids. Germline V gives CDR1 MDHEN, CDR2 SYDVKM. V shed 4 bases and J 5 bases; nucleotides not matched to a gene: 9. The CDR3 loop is CASSSWGRAVDTQYF. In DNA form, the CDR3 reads TGTGCCAGCAGTTCCTGGGGGAGGGCCGTAGATACGCAGTATTTT.

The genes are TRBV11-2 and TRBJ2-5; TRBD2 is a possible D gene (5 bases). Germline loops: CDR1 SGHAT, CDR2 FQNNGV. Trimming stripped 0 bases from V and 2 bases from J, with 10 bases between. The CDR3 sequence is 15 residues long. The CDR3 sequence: CASSLDEGYQETQYF. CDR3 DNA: TGTGCCAGCAGCTTAGATGAGGGATATCAAGAGACCCAGTACTTC.

The CDR3 loop is CASSLSVNTGELFF. Here the CDR3 DNA reads TGTGCCAGCAGCTTATCGGTGAACACCGGGGAGCTGTTTTTT. The chain couples TRBV7-9 to TRBJ2-2, with D unclear. The CDR3 length is 14 residues. The V end was cut by 2 bases, the J end by 1 base, with 5 bases between. Germline lookup yields CDR1 SEHNR and CDR2 FQNEAQ (reference sequence).

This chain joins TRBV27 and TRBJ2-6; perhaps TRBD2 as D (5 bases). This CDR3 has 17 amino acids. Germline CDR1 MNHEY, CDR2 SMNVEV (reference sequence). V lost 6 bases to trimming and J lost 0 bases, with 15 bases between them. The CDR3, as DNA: TGTGCCAGCAGGACAAAACCGGAGGACTCTGGGGCCAACGTCCTGACTTTC. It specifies CASRTKPEDSGANVLTF.

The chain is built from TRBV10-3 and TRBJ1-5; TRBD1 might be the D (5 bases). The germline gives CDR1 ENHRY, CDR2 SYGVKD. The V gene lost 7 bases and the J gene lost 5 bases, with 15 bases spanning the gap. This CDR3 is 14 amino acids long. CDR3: CAIKSGEGYQPQHF. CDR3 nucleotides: TGTGCCATCAAGAGCGGGGAGGGGTATCAGCCCCAGCATTTT.

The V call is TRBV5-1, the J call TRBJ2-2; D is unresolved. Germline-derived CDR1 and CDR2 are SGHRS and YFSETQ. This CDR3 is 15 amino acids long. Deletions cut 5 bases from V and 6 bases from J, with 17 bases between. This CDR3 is CASSLSGFHPGELFF. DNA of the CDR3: TGCGCCAGCAGTCTGTCCGGGTTTCATCCCGGGGAGCTGTTTTTT.

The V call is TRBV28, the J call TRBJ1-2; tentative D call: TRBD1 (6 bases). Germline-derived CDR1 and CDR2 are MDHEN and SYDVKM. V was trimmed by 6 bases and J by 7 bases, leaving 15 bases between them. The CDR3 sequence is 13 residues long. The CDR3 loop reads CASRDTGTGGYTF. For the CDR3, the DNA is TGTGCCAGCAGGGACACAGGGACGGGTGGCTACACCTTC.

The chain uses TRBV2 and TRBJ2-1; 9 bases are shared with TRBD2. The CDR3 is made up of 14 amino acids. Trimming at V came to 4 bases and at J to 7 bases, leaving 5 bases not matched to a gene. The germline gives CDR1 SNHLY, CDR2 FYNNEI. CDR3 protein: CASSGREGLNEQFF. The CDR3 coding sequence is TGTGCCAGCAGTGGGCGGGAGGGGCTGAATGAGCAGTTCTTC.

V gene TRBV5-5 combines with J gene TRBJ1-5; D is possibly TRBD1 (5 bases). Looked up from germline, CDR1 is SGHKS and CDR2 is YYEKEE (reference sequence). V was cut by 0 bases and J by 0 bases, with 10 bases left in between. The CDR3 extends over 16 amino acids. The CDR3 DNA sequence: TGTGCCAGCAGCTTGGCCGGAGGGGATAGCAATCAGCCCCAGCATTTT. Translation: CASSLAGGDSNQPQHF.

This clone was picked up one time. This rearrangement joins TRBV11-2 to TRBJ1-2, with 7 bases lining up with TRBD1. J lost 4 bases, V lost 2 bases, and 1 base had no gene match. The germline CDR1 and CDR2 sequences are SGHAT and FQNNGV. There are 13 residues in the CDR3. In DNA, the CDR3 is TGTGCCAGCAGCTTAACAGGGGTCTATGGCTACACCTTC. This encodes CASSLTGVYGYTF.

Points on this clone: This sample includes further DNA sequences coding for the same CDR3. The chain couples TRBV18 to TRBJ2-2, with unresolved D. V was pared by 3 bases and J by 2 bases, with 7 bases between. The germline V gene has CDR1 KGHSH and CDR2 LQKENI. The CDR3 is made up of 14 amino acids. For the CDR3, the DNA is TGTGCCAGCTCACCGGGCACCAACACCGGGGAGCTGTTTTTT. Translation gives CASSPGTNTGELFF.

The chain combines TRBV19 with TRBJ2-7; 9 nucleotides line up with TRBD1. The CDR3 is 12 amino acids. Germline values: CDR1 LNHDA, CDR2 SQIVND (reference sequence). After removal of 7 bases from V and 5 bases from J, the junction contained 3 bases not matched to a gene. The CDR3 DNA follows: TGTGCCAGTACCACAGGGGGCGACGAGCAGTACTTC. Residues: CASTTGGDEQYF.

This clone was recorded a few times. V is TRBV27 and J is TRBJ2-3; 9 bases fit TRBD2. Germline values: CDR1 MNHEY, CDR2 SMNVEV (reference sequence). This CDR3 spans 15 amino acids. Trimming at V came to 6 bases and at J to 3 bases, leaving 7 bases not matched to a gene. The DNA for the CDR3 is TGTGCCAGCAGCACCCTAGCGGGAAGAACAGATACGCAGTATTTT. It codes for CASSTLAGRTDTQYF.

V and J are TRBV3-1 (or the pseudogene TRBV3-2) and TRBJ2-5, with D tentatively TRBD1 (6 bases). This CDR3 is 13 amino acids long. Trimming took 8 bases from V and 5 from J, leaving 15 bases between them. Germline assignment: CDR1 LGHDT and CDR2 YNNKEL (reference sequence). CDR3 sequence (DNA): TGTGCCAGCCAGCAGGGGCGAAGGGAGACCCAGTACTTC. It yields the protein CASQQGRRETQYF.

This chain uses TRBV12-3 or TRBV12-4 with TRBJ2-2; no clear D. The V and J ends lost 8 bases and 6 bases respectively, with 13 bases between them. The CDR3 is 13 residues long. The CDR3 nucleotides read TGTGCCAGCCAGACTGTCCTCCCCGGGGAGCTGTTTTTT. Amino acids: CASQTVLPGELFF.

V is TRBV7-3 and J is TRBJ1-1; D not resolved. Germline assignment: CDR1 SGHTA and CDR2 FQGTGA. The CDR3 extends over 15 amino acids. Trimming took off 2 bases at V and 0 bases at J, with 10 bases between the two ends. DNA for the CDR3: TGTGCCAGCAGCTTATTTTCGGGAATGAACACTGAAGCTTTCTTT. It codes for CASSLFSGMNTEAFF.

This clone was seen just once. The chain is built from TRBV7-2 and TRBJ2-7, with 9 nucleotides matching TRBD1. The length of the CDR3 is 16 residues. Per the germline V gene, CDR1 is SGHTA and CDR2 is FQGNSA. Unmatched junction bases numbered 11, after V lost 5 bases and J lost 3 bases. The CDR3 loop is CASSLYRGRRDYEQYF. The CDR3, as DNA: TGTGCCAGCAGCCTATACAGGGGGCGAAGGGACTACGAGCAGTACTTC.

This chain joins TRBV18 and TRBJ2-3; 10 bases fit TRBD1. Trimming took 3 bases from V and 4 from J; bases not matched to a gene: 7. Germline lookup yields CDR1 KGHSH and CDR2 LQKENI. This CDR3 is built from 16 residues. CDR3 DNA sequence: TGTGCCAGCTCACCGCCGGGACAGGGGTTTGCAGATACGCAGTATTTT. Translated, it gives CASSPPGQGFADTQYF.

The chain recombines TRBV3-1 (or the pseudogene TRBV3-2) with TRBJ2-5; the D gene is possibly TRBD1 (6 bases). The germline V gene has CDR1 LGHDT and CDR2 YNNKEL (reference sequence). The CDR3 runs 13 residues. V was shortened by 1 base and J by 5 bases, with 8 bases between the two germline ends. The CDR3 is CASSQATGETQYF. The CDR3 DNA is TGTGCCAGCAGCCAAGCCACAGGGGAGACCCAGTACTTC.

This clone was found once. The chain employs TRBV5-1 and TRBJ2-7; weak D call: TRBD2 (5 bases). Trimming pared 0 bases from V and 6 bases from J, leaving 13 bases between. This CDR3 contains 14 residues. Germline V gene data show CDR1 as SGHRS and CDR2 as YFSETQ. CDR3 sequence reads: CASSLEHGVSEQYF. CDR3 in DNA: TGCGCCAGCAGCTTGGAACACGGGGTGAGCGAGCAGTACTTC.